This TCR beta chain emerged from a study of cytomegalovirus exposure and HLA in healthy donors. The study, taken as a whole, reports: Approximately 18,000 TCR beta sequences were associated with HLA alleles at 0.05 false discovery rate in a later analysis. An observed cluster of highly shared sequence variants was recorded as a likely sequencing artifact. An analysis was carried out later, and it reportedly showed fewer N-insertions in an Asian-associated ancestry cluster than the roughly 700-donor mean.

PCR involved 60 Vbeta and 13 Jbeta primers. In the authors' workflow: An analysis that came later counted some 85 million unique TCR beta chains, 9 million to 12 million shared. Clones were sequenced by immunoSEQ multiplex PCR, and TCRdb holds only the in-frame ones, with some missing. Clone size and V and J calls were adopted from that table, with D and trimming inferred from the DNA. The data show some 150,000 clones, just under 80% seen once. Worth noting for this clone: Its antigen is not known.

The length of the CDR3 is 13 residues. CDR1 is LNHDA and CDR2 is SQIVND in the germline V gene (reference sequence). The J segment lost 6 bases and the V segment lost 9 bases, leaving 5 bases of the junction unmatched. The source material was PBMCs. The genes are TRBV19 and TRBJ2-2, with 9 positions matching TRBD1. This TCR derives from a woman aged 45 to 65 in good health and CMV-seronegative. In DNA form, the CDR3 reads TGTGCCAGGGGACAGGGAGGAGCCGGGGAGCTGTTTTTT. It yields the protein CARGQGGAGELFF. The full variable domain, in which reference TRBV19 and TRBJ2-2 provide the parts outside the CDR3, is DGGITQSPKYLFRKEGQNVTLSCEQNLNHDAMYWYRQDPGQGLRLIYYSQIVNDFQKGDIAEGYSVSREKKESFPLTVTSAQKNPTAFYLCARGQGGAGELFFGEGSRLTVL.